The text below deals with one TCR beta chain. The clone's antigen remains unknown. It has no much larger one-base neighbor in the sample; base qualities were not kept. These data come from a study of blood T cell repertoires in COVID-19 (dated by TCRdb to the early 2020s). Background for the entire study: Collaborator samples came from the United States, Italy and Spain and covered acute and convalescent phases of COVID-19. The prospective study material was composed of cDNA or gDNA derived from T cells, B-cell-depleted T cells, or PBMCs. The dataset comprised deeply sampled blood TCRbeta repertoires from subjects exposed to, actively infected with, or recovered from COVID-19. A freely available public database, intended as a resource for researchers studying the immune response to SARS-CoV-2, is where the repertoires were released. The samples were drawn from the first 160 participants of the ongoing ImmuneRACE study and from more than 1,000 subjects provided by 6 global collaborators. The sample metadata nearly always contained a de-identified subject ID, COVID-19 status, age in years and sex. Where available, HLA class I and class II types were taken from metadata supplied by the sample provider and were not determined by assay-based typing. Findings and caveats that apply to the study as a whole: The amount of clinical and demographic metadata varied by source and participant and was provided uncurated.

At one collaborating source in Seattle, patients were enrolled during active infection and were followed longitudinally through the course of disease. The collaborating institutions used their own protocols to collect whole blood in K2EDTA tubes. For TCRbeta analysis, collaborators shipped samples in one of three forms: frozen whole blood, isolated PBMCs, or DNA extracted from either of those sample types. The immunoSEQ Assay, a bias-controlled multiplex PCR, was used to amplify TCRbeta CDR3 regions from genomic DNA. The original methods were these. Within the assay, amplification of reference gene primers was used to estimate how many nucleated cells each sample contained. To quantify the absolute abundance of each unique TCRbeta CDR3 rearrangement, sequence reads were collapsed and filtered. Productive Simpson clonality was computed per sample as the square root of Simpson's diversity index over productive rearrangements. TCRdb retrieved this table from immuneACCESS and kept in-frame rearrangements only. Not all clones are present; in checked studies, unresolved V genes account for under half, and no reason is known for the remainder. V, J and clone size reflect that table, while D and trimming were determined from the DNA. This sample gives roughly 230,000 clones in total; 84% of them show up just once. The ten largest account for more than 9% of the sample.

V drops 3 bases and J drops 4 bases, leaving 7 bases in between. Looking up the germline V gene yields CDR1 SGHTA and CDR2 FQGNSA. Including cysteine and phenylalanine, the CDR3 has 13 amino acids. Only CDR3 DNA is held: 39 bases, read in frame from base 1. The chain is assembled from TRBV7-2 and TRBJ1-3, with the D gene uncertain. The sequence came from a woman of 80 years or more with COVID-19, enrolled during active disease. The sample taken for sequencing was peripheral blood. CDR3 sequence: CASSLLTGNTIYF. The bases are TGTGCCAGCAGCTTGCTGACAGGAAACACCATATATTTT.